These 4 T cell receptor beta chains came from one sample sequenced in a study of shared clonotypes between healthy human individuals. CD45RO negativity and positive selection for CCR7 defined naive CD8 cells, a population that excluded terminally differentiated effector memory CD45RA+ cells. The table came from immunoSEQ multiplex PCR; TCRdb's copy has only in-frame clones and leaves some out. The sample lists around 2.1 million clones, about 93% seen once, with 1.5% to 2% in the top ten. The material sequenced was naive CD8+ T cells from PBMCs. The receptors were gathered from a man between 18 and 35 years old in good health. Some clones in this sample may be carry-over from other donors' samples.

The rearrangement links TRBV19 to TRBJ1-5; D possibly corresponds to TRBD1 (6 bases). Germline V lookup: CDR1 LNHDA, CDR2 SQIVND (reference sequence). V was shortened by 9 bases and J by 2 bases, with 11 bases between the two germline ends. This CDR3 has 13 residues. CDR3 sequence reads: CASTGLGNQPQHF. CDR3 nucleotide sequence: TGTGCCAGCACAGGGTTGGGCAATCAGCCCCAGCATTTT. Looking up the rest from reference TRBV19 and TRBJ1-5 gives the full variable domain: DGGITQSPKYLFRKEGQNVTLSCEQNLNHDAMYWYRQDPGQGLRLIYYSQIVNDFQKGDIAEGYSVSREKKESFPLTVTSAQKNPTAFYLCASTGLGNQPQHFGDGTRLSIL.

The J gene is TRBJ2-2, the V gene TRBV4-3; TRBD1 might be the D (5 bases). CDR1 LGHNA and CDR2 YSLEER come from the germline V gene. The CDR3 covers 15 residues. Trimming cost V 2 bases and J 1 base, with 8 bases left between them. CDR3 nucleotide sequence: TGCGCCAGCAGCCAAAACAGGATGAACACCGGGGAGCTGTTTTTT. Translated, it gives CASSQNRMNTGELFF.

V gene TRBV7-2 combines with J gene TRBJ2-7; D is possibly TRBD2 (6 bases). V dropped 5 bases and J dropped 1 base, with 15 bases sitting between them. CDR1 is SGHTA and CDR2 is FQGNSA in the germline V gene. This CDR3 is 15 amino acids long. The CDR3 spells CASSPGGEGSYEQYF. The CDR3 DNA follows: TGTGCCAGCAGCCCCGGGGGAGAAGGGTCCTACGAGCAGTACTTC. The full variable domain, completed using reference TRBV7-2 and TRBJ2-7, is GAGVSQSPSNKVTEKGKDVELRCDPISGHTALYWYRQSLGQGLEFLIYFQGNSAPDKSGLPSDRFSAERTGGSVSTLTIQRTQQEDSAVYLCASSPGGEGSYEQYFGPGTRLTVT.

The genes are TRBV14 and TRBJ1-1, with D maybe TRBD1 (5 bases). Per germline, CDR1 SGHDN and CDR2 FVKESK. Trimming took off 0 bases at V and 4 bases at J, with 12 bases between the two ends. The CDR3 covers 15 residues. In nucleotides, the CDR3 is TGTGCCAGCAGCCAAGATGGGCAGGGTGGCACTGAAGCTTTCTTT. It yields the protein CASSQDGQGGTEAFF.